The clone carrying this TCR beta chain was picked up a small number of times. The data are from a study of T cells after yellow fever vaccination. 5'RACE template switching produced TCR cDNA carrying a universal primer site and UMIs. TCRdb reprocessed the 5' RACE reads via MiXCR and lists one record per CDR3 protein. This table holds 500,000 to 700,000 distinct CDR3 sequences, 15% to 20% found once. The CDR3 totals 16 residues. Germline V lookup: CDR1 MNHEY, CDR2 SVGEGT. V was cut by 8 bases and J by 5 bases, with 22 bases left in between. The material was PBMCs, obtained 15 days after the yellow fever booster vaccination. This receptor was obtained from a man younger than 45 who received the YFV17D yellow fever vaccine. This sequence joins TRBV6-2 or TRBV6-3 and TRBJ2-1; weak D call: TRBD2 (5 bases). The CDR3 protein is CASGPRPLALHNEQFF. CDR3 nucleotide sequence: TGTGCCAGCGGACCAAGGCCCCTAGCTCTTCACAATGAGCAGTTCTTC.